This T cell receptor (beta chain) stems from a study of blood T cell repertoires in COVID-19. Turning to the study itself: The origin of the acute and convalescent COVID-19 samples was the United States, Italy and Spain. PBMCs, B-cell-depleted T cells, or T cells provided the cDNA or gDNA that made up the material.

Authors' processing steps: Amplifying reference gene primers gave estimates of nucleated cell counts. TCRdb's table, derived via immunoSEQ multiplex PCR, lists solely in-frame clones and lacks some. V and J calls and clone size come straight from that table; D and trimming were deduced from the DNA. The sample shows around 260,000 clones, around nine tenths of them seen only once. This clonotype originated in a woman aged 55 to 70 with COVID-19, enrolled during active disease. The specimen sequenced was peripheral blood.

CDR3 DNA: TGTGCCAGCAGCTCTCGAGCCTCCTCCTACAATGAGCAGTTCTTC. This translates into CASSSRASSYNEQFF. The chain combines TRBV7-9 with TRBJ2-1, with D uncertain. CDR1 is SEHNR and CDR2 is FQNEAQ in the germline V gene (reference sequence). Trimming took off 4 bases at V and 0 bases at J, with 10 bases between the two ends. The CDR3 sequence is 15 residues long.